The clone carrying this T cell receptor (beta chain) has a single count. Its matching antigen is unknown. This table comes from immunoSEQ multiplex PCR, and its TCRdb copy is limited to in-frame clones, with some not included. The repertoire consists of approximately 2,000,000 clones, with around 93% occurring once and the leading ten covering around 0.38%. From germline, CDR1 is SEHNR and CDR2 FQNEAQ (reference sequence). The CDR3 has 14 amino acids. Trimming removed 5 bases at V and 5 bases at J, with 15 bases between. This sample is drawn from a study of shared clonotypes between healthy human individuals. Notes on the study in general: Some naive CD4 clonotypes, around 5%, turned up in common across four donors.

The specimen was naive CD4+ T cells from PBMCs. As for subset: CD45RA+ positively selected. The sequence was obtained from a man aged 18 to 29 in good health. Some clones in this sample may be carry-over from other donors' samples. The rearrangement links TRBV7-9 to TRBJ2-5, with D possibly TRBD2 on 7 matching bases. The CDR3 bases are TGTGCCAGCAGCCCCACGGGGGGCGGGGAGACCCAGTACTTC. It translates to CASSPTGGGETQYF.